The 12 T cell receptor beta chains reported below all come from one sample, sequenced in a study of blood T cell repertoires in COVID-19 (dated by TCRdb to 2018 to 2021). Library prep was done by the immunoSEQ multiplex PCR assay. The clones in this table, taken by TCRdb from immuneACCESS, are in-frame only. Not every clone is retained; where verified, under half of the shortfall comes from an unresolved V gene, and the cause of the rest is unknown. The sample records approximately 54,000 clones, approximately 90% of which are singletons. Approximately 8% of the sample is taken by the ten largest. The sequencing input was peripheral blood. The receptors originated from a woman aged 40 to 50 with active COVID-19.

The genes are TRBV4-2 and TRBJ1-5; 7 bases line up with TRBD1. The CDR3 extends over 15 amino acids. The germline V gene encodes CDR1 LGHNA and CDR2 YNFKEQ. J gave up 3 bases and V 4 bases, and 6 bases lay outside the gene matches. The CDR3 DNA follows: TGTGCCAGCAGCCCGGGACAGAATAACAATCAGCCCCAGCATTTT. Translation gives CASSPGQNNNQPQHF.

The chain is built from TRBV7-9 and TRBJ2-5, with 9 bases identical to TRBD1. Trimming cost V 5 bases and J 4 bases; bases outside gene matches: 11. Germline CDR1 reads SEHNR; CDR2 reads FQNEAQ (reference sequence). The length of the CDR3 is 16 residues. This chain's CDR3 is CASSPWTGEGGETQYF. The DNA for the CDR3 is TGTGCCAGCAGCCCTTGGACAGGGGAGGGAGGAGAGACCCAGTACTTC.

This clone showed up just once. This chain uses TRBV3-1 (or the pseudogene TRBV3-2) with TRBJ1-2, with TRBD1 identical over 10 bases. CDR3 size: 15 residues. V shed 0 bases and J 8 bases; nucleotides not matched to a gene: 6. Looked up from germline, CDR1 is LGHDT and CDR2 is YNNKEL (reference sequence). Here the CDR3 DNA reads TGTGCCAGCAGCCAAGAAGACGGGACAGGGGTCGGCTACACCTTC. It codes for CASSQEDGTGVGYTF.

This rearrangement joins TRBV7-8 to TRBJ1-2, with a possible D match to TRBD1 (6 bases). The CDR3 consists of 17 residues. Trimming removed 4 bases at V and 4 bases at J, with 22 bases between. The germline gives CDR1 SGHVS, CDR2 FQNEAQ. The CDR3 DNA reads TGTGCCAGCAGCTCCTCAACCAACACAGGGCTTTTCTATGGCTACACCTTC. It codes for CASSSSTNTGLFYGYTF.

V gene TRBV15 combines with J gene TRBJ2-3; 7 bases are a match to TRBD2. V shed 4 bases and J 2 bases; nucleotides not matched to a gene: 6. CDR1 is LNHNV and CDR2 is YYDKDF in the germline V gene (reference sequence). CDR3 length: 15 residues. CDR3 amino acids: CATSIQAGLTDTQYF. CDR3 DNA sequence: TGTGCCACCAGCATCCAAGCGGGGCTCACAGATACGCAGTATTTT.

V usage is TRBV4-1 and J usage is TRBJ1-4, with D possibly TRBD1 on 6 matching bases. Trimming removed 5 bases from V and 6 bases from J, with 16 bases in between. The CDR3 is 15 amino acids. CDR1 and CDR2 (germline): MGHRA, YSYEKL. The CDR3 protein is CASSVTGRSDEKLFF. CDR3 coding DNA: TGCGCCAGCAGCGTAACAGGGAGATCAGATGAAAAACTGTTTTTT.

The gene calls are TRBV6-6 and TRBJ1-1; possibly TRBD1 for D (6 bases). Per the germline V gene, CDR1 is MNHNY and CDR2 is SVGAGI (reference sequence). V was pared by 2 bases and J by 3 bases, with 7 bases between. The CDR3 totals 13 residues. CDR3 sequence (DNA): TGTGCCAGCAGTTACGCAGGGGACACTGAAGCTTTCTTT. This codes for CASSYAGDTEAFF.

This chain joins TRBV7-9 and TRBJ2-7, with 9 bases lining up with TRBD1. Germline CDR1 is SEHNR and CDR2 is FQNEAQ (reference sequence). V was pared by 7 bases and J by 7 bases, with 17 bases of the junction left unmatched. The CDR3 runs to 16 residues. CDR3 in DNA: TGTGCCAGCAATCCCTGGGGGGGACAGGGATCTTTTGAGCAGTACTTC. Its protein is CASNPWGGQGSFEQYF.

The chain links TRBV5-4 to TRBJ2-5; D gene unclear. There are 14 residues in the CDR3. Germline V gives CDR1 SGHNT, CDR2 YYREEE (reference sequence). V lost 1 base and J 5 bases, leaving 12 bases between the germline ends. CDR3 amino acids: CASSLYGSAETQYF. DNA for the CDR3: TGTGCCAGCAGCTTGTATGGCTCTGCCGAGACCCAGTACTTC.

The chain joins TRBV25-1 to TRBJ2-3, with D perhaps TRBD2 (5 bases). Trimming cost V 5 bases and J 3 bases, with 12 bases left between them. Germline values: CDR1 MGHDK, CDR2 SYGVNS. This CDR3 contains 14 residues. CDR3 protein: CASSPGLITDTQYF. In DNA, the CDR3 is TGTGCCAGCAGTCCCGGACTCATTACAGATACGCAGTATTTT.

This chain uses TRBV18 with TRBJ2-7; 10 bases are a match to TRBD2. The CDR3 totals 15 residues. V was clipped by 2 bases and J by 4 bases; unmatched bases: 5. Germline CDR1 and CDR2: KGHSH and LQKENI. In DNA, the CDR3 is TGTGCCAGCTCACCAAGTACTAGCGGGGAGTACGAGCAGTACTTC. Its translation is CASSPSTSGEYEQYF.

The genes are TRBV5-5 and TRBJ2-7, with 9 bases fitting TRBD2. Trimming at V came to 3 bases and at J to 1 base, leaving 11 bases not matched to a gene. CDR3 length equals 17 residues. Germline V gives CDR1 SGHKS, CDR2 YYEKEE (reference sequence). This CDR3 reads CASSSIAREGLSYEQYF. In DNA, the CDR3 is TGTGCCAGCAGCTCAATCGCGCGGGAGGGACTATCCTACGAGCAGTACTTC.